This is a list of T cell receptor beta chains from one sample in a study of breast tumors, draining lymph nodes, adjacent tissues. TCRdb recomputed calls from the multiplex PCR reads with MiXCR, one row per CDR3 protein. The data show about 270,000 distinct CDR3 sequences, 30% seen once. The sample comprised axillary lymph node tissue. These receptors all come from a female donor with breast cancer. Some clones in this sample may be carry-over from other donors' samples. Each CDR3 is given with its conserved first and last residue. D genes are given only for firm matches. Clone size, where shown, is once, few, many, or a class for clones that have expanded.

abundance: few; j_gene: TRBJ2-1; v_gene: TRBV11-2; d_gene: -; CDR3nt: TGTGCCAGCAGCCCCACTAGCTCCTACAATGAGCAGTTCTTC; CDR3aa: CASSPTSSYNEQFF
abundance: many; j_gene: TRBJ1-2; v_gene: TRBV11-2; d_gene: -; CDR3nt: TGTGCCAGCAGCTTAGTTCCCAGCTATGGCTACACCTTC; CDR3aa: CASSLVPSYGYTF
abundance: -; j_gene: TRBJ2-7; v_gene: TRBV6-1; d_gene: TRBD1; CDR3nt: TGTGCCAGCAGCGCCGGGACAGCTATCTACGAGCAGTACTTC; CDR3aa: CASSAGTAIYEQYF
abundance: few; j_gene: TRBJ1-1; v_gene: TRBV19; d_gene: -; CDR3nt: TGTGCCAGTAGTATCGGCGGAGGGCTCGGCACTGAAGCTTTCTTT; CDR3aa: CASSIGGGLGTEAFF
abundance: many; j_gene: TRBJ2-2; v_gene: TRBV25-1; d_gene: -; CDR3nt: TGTGCCAGCAGTGAATGGAAGGAGAACACCGGGGAGCTGTTTTTT; CDR3aa: CASSEWKENTGELFF
abundance: -; j_gene: TRBJ1-4; v_gene: TRBV10-3; d_gene: -; CDR3nt: TGTGCCATCAGTGAGGGAGGGGACAATGAAAAACTGTTTTTT; CDR3aa: CAISEGGDNEKLFF
abundance: many; j_gene: TRBJ2-7; v_gene: TRBV20-1; d_gene: -; CDR3nt: TGCAGTGCTAGAGAGGAAACTGCCTCCTACGAGCAGTACTTC; CDR3aa: CSAREETASYEQYF
abundance: many; j_gene: TRBJ2-7; v_gene: TRBV20-1; d_gene: -; CDR3nt: TGCAGTGCTGATGTACGAGGCTACGAGCAGTACTTC; CDR3aa: CSADVRGYEQYF
abundance: few; j_gene: TRBJ2-5; v_gene: TRBV18; d_gene: -; CDR3nt: TGTGCCAGCTCAAGCTTTTCAGGAGGACAAGAGACCCAGTACTTC; CDR3aa: CASSSFSGGQETQYF
abundance: once; j_gene: TRBJ2-7; v_gene: TRBV20-1; d_gene: -; CDR3nt: TGCAGTGCCTCTTTTGCGGGGGCCTACGCGCAGTACTTC; CDR3aa: CSASFAGAYAQYF
abundance: few; j_gene: TRBJ1-1; v_gene: TRBV11-2; d_gene: -; CDR3nt: TGTGCCAGCAGCCCCTTCTCAAGCATGAACACTGAAGCTTTCTTT; CDR3aa: CASSPFSSMNTEAFF
abundance: -; j_gene: TRBJ1-6; v_gene: TRBV24-1; d_gene: -; CDR3nt: TGTGCCACCAGTGATGGCGGTGGGCGTTCACCCCTCCACTTT; CDR3aa: CATSDGGGRSPLHF
abundance: -; j_gene: TRBJ2-7; v_gene: TRBV5-1; d_gene: -; CDR3nt: TGTGCCAGCAGCTTAGGCGGACCGACCTACAAGCAGTACTTC; CDR3aa: CASSLGGPTYKQYF
abundance: -; j_gene: TRBJ2-1; v_gene: TRBV5-6; d_gene: TRBD1; CDR3nt: TGTGCCAGCAGCTTGGGGCAGGGGGATGAGCAGTTCTTC; CDR3aa: CASSLGQGDEQFF
abundance: -; j_gene: TRBJ1-2; v_gene: TRBV29-1; d_gene: -; CDR3nt: TGCAGCGACCGGACGCGGGACTATGGCTACACCTTC; CDR3aa: CSDRTRDYGYTF
abundance: once; j_gene: TRBJ2-3; v_gene: TRBV29-1; d_gene: TRBD2; CDR3nt: TGCAGCGTTGGACTAGCGGGAGATACGCAGTATTTT; CDR3aa: CSVGLAGDTQYF
abundance: few; j_gene: TRBJ1-4; v_gene: TRBV28; d_gene: -; CDR3nt: TGTGCCAGCATTGATGGGGGCGCAAAATCAGCGGGTGAAAAACTGTTTTTT; CDR3aa: CASIDGGAKSAGEKLFF
abundance: many; j_gene: TRBJ1-2; v_gene: TRBV9; d_gene: -; CDR3nt: TGTGCCAGCAGCGTAGGGGGGGGTGTGTATGGCTACACCTTC; CDR3aa: CASSVGGGVYGYTF
abundance: many; j_gene: TRBJ2-7; v_gene: TRBV4-3; d_gene: -; CDR3nt: TGCGCCAGCAGCCAAGCGGCCAGGGGGGACGAGCAGTACTTC; CDR3aa: CASSQAARGDEQYF
abundance: many; j_gene: TRBJ2-4; v_gene: TRBV4-3; d_gene: TRBD2; CDR3nt: TGCGCCAGCAGCCAGGGGGAGGGTCTGTACTTC; CDR3aa: CASSQGEGLYF
abundance: few; j_gene: TRBJ2-1; v_gene: TRBV27; d_gene: -; CDR3nt: TGTGCCAGCAGAAGGGAGCGATCCTACAATGAGCAGTTCTTC; CDR3aa: CASRRERSYNEQFF
abundance: few; j_gene: TRBJ1-1; v_gene: TRBV15; d_gene: -; CDR3nt: TGTGCCAGTGGGACTGCCCTGGGCACAAACACTGAAGCTTTCTTT; CDR3aa: CASGTALGTNTEAFF
abundance: -; j_gene: TRBJ2-7; v_gene: TRBV15; d_gene: TRBD1; CDR3nt: TGTGCTAGACCTCAACAGGGGGCAGCCTACGAGCAGTACTTC; CDR3aa: CARPQQGAAYEQYF
abundance: many; j_gene: TRBJ2-6; v_gene: TRBV5-1; d_gene: -; CDR3nt: TGCGCCAGCAGCTTGGAGGGCTCTGGGGCCAACGTCCTGACTTTC; CDR3aa: CASSLEGSGANVLTF
abundance: many; j_gene: TRBJ2-1; v_gene: TRBV25-1; d_gene: TRBD2; CDR3nt: TGTGCCAGCACCGGGACTAGCGGACACAATGAGCAGTTCTTC; CDR3aa: CASTGTSGHNEQFF
abundance: many; j_gene: TRBJ1-5; v_gene: TRBV30; d_gene: TRBD1; CDR3nt: TGTGCCTGGAGTGTACGAAGGGGGCCGAGCAATCAGCCCCAGCATTTT; CDR3aa: CAWSVRRGPSNQPQHF
abundance: many; j_gene: TRBJ2-1; v_gene: TRBV10-1; d_gene: -; CDR3nt: TGCGCCAGCAGTGGGGGAGCTGGGGGTGAGCAGTTCTTC; CDR3aa: CASSGGAGGEQFF
abundance: many; j_gene: TRBJ2-7; v_gene: TRBV7-8; d_gene: -; CDR3nt: TGTGCCAGCAGCTTCGGAACTGTGAACGAGCAGTACTTC; CDR3aa: CASSFGTVNEQYF
abundance: -; j_gene: TRBJ2-3; v_gene: TRBV5-5; d_gene: -; CDR3nt: TGTGCCAGCATCAACTCCCAGCTAGTAAGCACAGATACGCAGTATTTT; CDR3aa: CASINSQLVSTDTQYF
abundance: -; j_gene: TRBJ1-5; v_gene: TRBV6-2/TRBV6-3; d_gene: TRBD1; CDR3nt: TGTGCCAGCAGTCTCGACAGGGGGCTGGGTCAGCCCCAGCATTTT; CDR3aa: CASSLDRGLGQPQHF
abundance: many; j_gene: TRBJ1-2; v_gene: TRBV9; d_gene: -; CDR3nt: TGTGCCAGCAGCCCACTGGCCTTGAGCCACGATGGCTACACCTTC; CDR3aa: CASSPLALSHDGYTF
abundance: many; j_gene: TRBJ2-5; v_gene: TRBV12-3/TRBV12-4; d_gene: -; CDR3nt: TGTGCCAGCAGTTTACATGAGACCCAGTACTTC; CDR3aa: CASSLHETQYF
abundance: many; j_gene: TRBJ2-5; v_gene: TRBV24-1; d_gene: -; CDR3nt: TGTGCCACCAGTGAATGGGGGCAAGAGACCCAGTACTTC; CDR3aa: CATSEWGQETQYF
abundance: few; j_gene: TRBJ1-1; v_gene: TRBV2; d_gene: -; CDR3nt: TGTGCCAGTCGCCGGGAGGCCAACACTGAAGCTTTCTTT; CDR3aa: CASRREANTEAFF
abundance: many; j_gene: TRBJ1-5; v_gene: TRBV6-1; d_gene: -; CDR3nt: TGTGCCAGCAATTGGGAAACTGGCAATCAGCCCCAGCATTTT; CDR3aa: CASNWETGNQPQHF
abundance: -; j_gene: TRBJ2-4; v_gene: TRBV9; d_gene: TRBD2; CDR3nt: TGTGCCAGCAGCGTAGCCGGTGGACTAGCGGTAGCCAAAAACATTCAGTACTTC; CDR3aa: CASSVAGGLAVAKNIQYF
abundance: many; j_gene: TRBJ1-2; v_gene: TRBV5-6; d_gene: TRBD1; CDR3nt: TGTGCCAGCAGCCCAGGGACAGGGACGGTCTATGGCTACACCTTC; CDR3aa: CASSPGTGTVYGYTF
abundance: -; j_gene: TRBJ2-2; v_gene: TRBV6-4; d_gene: -; CDR3nt: -; CDR3aa: CASSPSGANVLTFGAGELFF
abundance: few; j_gene: TRBJ2-1; v_gene: TRBV5-4; d_gene: TRBD2; CDR3nt: TGTGCCAGCAGCTTCCTAGCTAGCGGGACATACAATGAGCAGTTCTTC; CDR3aa: CASSFLASGTYNEQFF
abundance: many; j_gene: TRBJ2-7; v_gene: TRBV5-8; d_gene: TRBD2; CDR3nt: TGTGCCAGCAGCTTTGGGACTAGCGATACCTACGAGCAGTACTTC; CDR3aa: CASSFGTSDTYEQYF
abundance: -; j_gene: TRBJ1-4; v_gene: TRBV7-2; d_gene: TRBD1; CDR3nt: TGTGCCAGCAGCTTAGGTCCAGGGGGTAATGAAAAACTGTTTTTT; CDR3aa: CASSLGPGGNEKLFF
abundance: once; j_gene: TRBJ2-5; v_gene: TRBV12-3/TRBV12-4; d_gene: TRBD1; CDR3nt: TGTGCCAGCAGACCTGACAGGGGGCTAGAGACCCAGTACTTC; CDR3aa: CASRPDRGLETQYF